This note documents a single T cell receptor (beta chain) sequence. These data belong to a study of blood T cell repertoires in COVID-19. Here immunoSEQ multiplex PCR was the method, and the copy in TCRdb shows in-frame clones only, minus some. The table has about 170,000 clones, 65% to 85% seen once; the top ten hold about 4%. The CDR3 totals 18 residues. The germline V gene has CDR1 LGHNA and CDR2 YSLEER. Trimming removed 1 base from V and 7 bases from J, with 25 bases in between. The sample comprised PBMCs or T cells enriched from blood (not recorded which). The V and J genes are TRBV4-3 and TRBJ1-2; TRBD1 might be the D (5 bases). The clonotype was recovered from a woman aged 45-65 years in a cohort exposed to, infected with or recovered from COVID-19 (not recorded which). CDR3 sequence (DNA): TGCGCCAGCAGCCAAGTTGGAGTTGGACCCTCGGGGGGGTTTGGCTACACCTTC. Its translation is CASSQVGVGPSGGFGYTF.